Below are 25 T cell receptor beta chains sequenced from a single sample in a study of T cell repertoires in cytomegalovirus infection. The antigens these receptors bind are not known. TCRdb called the reads again in MiXCR, with one record for every CDR3 protein. The repertoire includes approximately 81,000 distinct CDR3 sequences, roughly a quarter of them detected once, and roughly 50% sits in the top ten. The sample consisted of CD8+ T cells from cultured PBMCs, taken from culture after CMV antigen stimulation. Every receptor here comes from a human donor in good health (CMV status not recorded). Some clones in this sample may be carry-over from other donors' samples.

V is TRBV11-2 and J is TRBJ1-2; the D is unclear. Trimming removed 0 bases at V and 7 bases at J, with 12 bases between. CDR1 is SGHAT and CDR2 is FQNNGV in the germline V gene. The CDR3 runs 14 residues. CDR3 nucleotides: TGTGCCAGCAGCTTAGATGGTCCAGGAGCTGGCTACACCTTC. Translating gives CASSLDGPGAGYTF.

The sample holds a few counts of this clonotype. The chain recombines TRBV7-9 with TRBJ2-1; 10 bases fit TRBD1. The V gene end was trimmed by 5 bases and the J gene end by 1 base; junction bases not matched to a gene: 8. Germline V gene lookup returns CDR1 SEHNR and CDR2 FQNEAQ (reference sequence). This CDR3 is built from 17 residues. CDR3: CASSPSTGGQSYNEQFF. The CDR3, as DNA: TGTGCCAGCAGCCCTTCGACAGGGGGCCAATCCTACAATGAGCAGTTCTTC.

This clonotype was seen many times. V is TRBV12-3 or TRBV12-4 and J is TRBJ2-3; 11 bases are a match to TRBD2. J gave up 5 bases and V 4 bases, and 8 bases lay outside the gene matches. This CDR3 region has 16 residues. CDR3 protein: CASSSFLAGGEDTQYF. The CDR3 DNA reads as TGTGCCAGCAGTTCGTTCCTAGCGGGGGGAGAAGATACGCAGTATTTT.

The V call is TRBV6-5, the J call TRBJ1-2; D ambiguous. This CDR3 is 15 amino acids long. Germline V CDR1 and CDR2: MNHEY, SVGAGI. Trimming removed 2 bases at V and 2 bases at J, with 12 bases between. The CDR3 DNA sequence: TGTGCCAGCAGTTACAGTGGGCCGGCGAACTATGGCTACACCTTC. This sequence encodes CASSYSGPANYGYTF.

This clonotype has ten or more counts. V and J are TRBV7-2 and TRBJ2-3, with D possibly TRBD1 on 5 matching bases. V was clipped by 0 bases and J by 8 bases, with 15 bases between them. The CDR3 sequence is 15 residues long. CDR1 is SGHTA and CDR2 is FQGNSA in the germline V gene. Here the CDR3 reads CASSLASLGLATQYF. The CDR3 nucleotides are TGTGCCAGCAGCTTAGCGAGCTTGGGGCTGGCTACGCAGTATTTT.

This clonotype was seen a few times. The chain is built from TRBV28 and TRBJ2-1; possible D gene TRBD1, 6 bases. Germline loops: CDR1 MDHEN, CDR2 SYDVKM. This CDR3 has 14 amino acids. With 1 base removed from V and 7 bases from J, the gap between germline ends came to 11 bases. The CDR3 DNA follows: TGTGCCAGCAGTTTATTAGGACAGATTAATGAGCAGTTCTTC. Protein: CASSLLGQINEQFF.

This clonotype was observed at least ten times. The V call is TRBV7-8, the J call TRBJ2-3, with TRBD2 as a possible D gene (6 bases). Germline V gene data show CDR1 as SGHVS and CDR2 as FQNEAQ. The CDR3 loop spans 14 amino acids. Trimming left V 1 base short and J 2 bases short, with 7 bases between. CDR3 residues: CASSLVADTDTQYF. In DNA form, the CDR3 reads TGTGCCAGCAGCTTAGTAGCGGACACAGATACGCAGTATTTT.

The table lists this clonotype with a few counts. This rearrangement joins TRBV6-5 to TRBJ1-2; TRBD1 matches at 7 bases. This CDR3 comprises 12 residues. Germline V gene lookup returns CDR1 MNHEY and CDR2 SVGAGI. The trim removed 6 bases at V and 7 bases at J, leaving 5 bases unmatched. In DNA, the CDR3 is TGTGCCAGCAGCCCCGCAGGGGGTGGCTACACCTTC. It translates to CASSPAGGGYTF.

The rearrangement joins TRBV7-9 to TRBJ2-5; D may be TRBD2 (7 bases). The CDR3 is 15 amino acids. From germline, CDR1 is SEHNR and CDR2 FQNEAQ (reference sequence). V was trimmed by 5 bases and J by 4 bases, leaving 17 bases between them. Here the CDR3 DNA reads TGTGCCAGCAGCACTAGCCGGGGGGCAGGAGAGACCCAGTACTTC. The encoded protein is CASSTSRGAGETQYF. Complete variable domain (other parts from reference TRBV7-9 and TRBJ2-5): DTGVSQNPRHKITKRGQNVTFRCDPISEHNRLYWYRQTLGQGPEFLTYFQNEAQLEKSRLLSDRFSAERPKGSFSTLEIQRTEQGDSAMYLCASSTSRGAGETQYFGPGTRLLVL.

This sequence joins TRBV30 and TRBJ2-1; 14 nucleotides align to TRBD2. The length of the CDR3 is 17 residues. V lost 0 bases and J lost 8; bases outside the gene matches: 9. Germline-derived CDR1 and CDR2 are GTSNPN and SVGIG (reference sequence). CDR3 sequence (DNA): TGTGCCTGGAGTGTCCCGACTAGCGGGGGGGCCCGGTATGAGCAGTTCTTC. It encodes CAWSVPTSGGARYEQFF.

This clonotype was seen ten or more times. The J gene is TRBJ2-7, the V gene TRBV7-9, with TRBD2 as a possible D gene (6 bases). V lost 2 bases and J lost 0, with 11 bases in between. Germline V gene data show CDR1 as SEHNR and CDR2 as FQNEAQ (reference sequence). The CDR3 has 15 amino acids. The DNA of the CDR3 is TGTGCCAGCAGCTTACTGGTCGGGAGCTCCTACGAGCAGTACTTC. It encodes CASSLLVGSSYEQYF. Full variable domain (rest looked up from reference TRBV7-9 and TRBJ2-7): DTGVSQNPRHKITKRGQNVTFRCDPISEHNRLYWYRQTLGQGPEFLTYFQNEAQLEKSRLLSDRFSAERPKGSFSTLEIQRTEQGDSAMYLCASSLLVGSSYEQYFGPGTRLTVT.

The CDR3 protein is CASSWGPSYEQYF. The CDR3 region has the DNA TGTGCCAGCAGCTGGGGGCCCTCCTACGAGCAGTACTTC. V usage is TRBV5-6 and J usage is TRBJ2-7, with D possibly TRBD1 on 6 matching bases. Germline V gives CDR1 SGHDT, CDR2 YYEEEE. V lost 3 bases, J lost 0 bases, and 7 bases lay in between. The CDR3 length is 13 residues.

This clonotype has ten or more counts. This sequence joins TRBV6-1 and TRBJ2-7, with no clear D. Trimming left V 0 bases short and J 7 bases short, with 16 bases between. Germline values: CDR1 MNHNS, CDR2 SASEGT. CDR3 length: 15 amino acids. DNA for the CDR3: TGTGCCAGCAGTGAAGCGACCTGGGCAGATGAAGAGCAGTACTTC. Translated: CASSEATWADEEQYF.

This clonotype was observed at least ten times. V is TRBV7-9 and J is TRBJ2-7, with D possibly being TRBD1 (6 bases). V was trimmed by 5 bases and J by 4 bases, leaving 12 bases between them. This CDR3 has 13 residues. Per the germline V gene, CDR1 is SEHNR and CDR2 is FQNEAQ (reference sequence). As DNA, the CDR3 is TGTGCCAGCAGCCCCGAGGGGGTGTACGAGCAGTACTTC. Amino acids: CASSPEGVYEQYF.

The gene calls are TRBV4-3 and TRBJ2-5; D is possibly TRBD2 (5 bases). Germline CDR1 reads LGHNA; CDR2 reads YSLEER. The V and J ends lost 4 bases and 10 bases respectively, with 19 bases between them. The CDR3 extends over 14 amino acids. CDR3 in amino acids: CASSRRRQIDVQYF. Here the CDR3 DNA reads TGCGCCAGCAGCCGGAGGAGGCAGATCGACGTCCAGTACTTC.

This clonotype came up many times. This chain links TRBV27 with TRBJ1-1; a weak D match, TRBD1 (6 bases). The germline V and J ends were trimmed by 2 bases and 5 bases, with 12 bases remaining between them. CDR1 and CDR2 (germline): MNHEY, SMNVEV (reference sequence). The CDR3 has 14 residues. Here the CDR3 reads CASSLRTDGTEAFF. In DNA, the CDR3 is TGTGCCAGCAGTTTACGGACAGACGGGACTGAAGCTTTCTTT.

The CDR3 DNA follows: TGTGCCAGCAGTTACTTGGCAAGGACAGGGGCCACGAACCTAAATCAGCCCCAGCATTTT. It translates to CASSYLARTGATNLNQPQHF. The chain joins TRBV6-2 or TRBV6-3 to TRBJ1-5; TRBD1 aligns across 9 bases. The CDR3 extends over 20 amino acids. V shed 1 base and J 4 bases; nucleotides not matched to a gene: 17. Germline-derived CDR1 and CDR2 are MNHEY and SVGEGT.

This clonotype appeared once. Since a much larger clone is just one base distant, this may be a read error. The chain joins TRBV7-9 to TRBJ1-2, with TRBD1 as a possible D gene (5 bases). CDR1 is SEHNR, CDR2 FQNEAQ, per germline (reference sequence). This CDR3 has 16 amino acids. The chain's CDR3 is CASSLGGKGETYAYTF. DNA of the CDR3: TGTGCCAGCAGCTTAGGGGGAAAAGGGGAGACCTATGCCTACACCTTC.

This clonotype was seen many times. The CDR3 spells CASSPSEYEQYF. The CDR3, as DNA: TGTGCCAGCAGTCCATCAGAATACGAGCAGTACTTC. The genes are TRBV6-2 or TRBV6-3 and TRBJ2-7; D is uncertain. This CDR3 is built from 12 residues. V was cut by 5 bases and J by 4 bases, with 9 bases left in between. Germline V lookup: CDR1 MNHEY, CDR2 SVGEGT.

This chain connects TRBV9 to TRBJ2-3, with a tentative D call TRBD1 (5 bases). Germline V CDR1 and CDR2: SGDLS, YYNGEE. The CDR3 loop spans 14 amino acids. Between the trimmed V and J ends, which lost 2 bases and 6 bases, there was a span of 13 bases. This chain's CDR3 is CASSVGRVGDTQYF. The CDR3 bases are TGTGCCAGCAGCGTGGGCAGGGTAGGCGATACGCAGTATTTT.

This clonotype was observed at least ten times. This sequence joins TRBV11-3 and TRBJ2-1, with D unclear. The germline gives CDR1 SGHNT, CDR2 YENEEA. Between the trimmed V and J ends, which lost 4 bases and 5 bases, there was a span of 6 bases. This CDR3 comprises 12 residues. The CDR3 DNA reads as TGTGCCAGCAGCTCCTCGGACAATGAGCAGTTCTTC. Translating gives CASSSSDNEQFF.

The chain is built from TRBV5-4 and TRBJ2-7; 10 nucleotides line up with TRBD1. The CDR3 runs to 13 residues. V gave up 2 bases and J gave up 7 bases; unmatched junction bases: 3. Looked up from germline, CDR1 is SGHNT and CDR2 is YYREEE (reference sequence). The CDR3 nucleotides read TGTGCCAGCAGCTTAGACAGGGGGCTAGAGCAGTACTTC. The encoded protein is CASSLDRGLEQYF.

The chain links TRBV9 to TRBJ1-4; 9 bases are a match to TRBD1. The germline V gene has CDR1 SGDLS and CDR2 YYNGEE. The CDR3 is made up of 14 amino acids. V shed 3 bases, J shed 8 bases, and the junction held 5 bases outside the gene matches. The CDR3 region has the DNA TGTGCCAGCAGCGCGACAGGGGGAGGCGAAAAACTGTTTTTT. Its protein product is CASSATGGGEKLFF.

This clonotype was seen ten or more times. The chain combines TRBV4-1 with TRBJ2-7, with TRBD1 identical over 8 bases. This CDR3 is 15 amino acids long. CDR1 is MGHRA, CDR2 YSYEKL, per germline. Trimming cost V 0 bases and J 4 bases; bases outside gene matches: 5. The CDR3 loop reads CASSQEDRVIYEQYF. The CDR3 DNA is TGCGCCAGCAGCCAAGAGGACAGGGTTATATACGAGCAGTACTTC.

This clonotype was counted a few times. The chain links TRBV28 to TRBJ1-5; TRBD1 might be the D (6 bases). CDR1 MDHEN and CDR2 SYDVKM come from the germline V gene. This CDR3 contains 15 residues. V gave up 4 bases and J gave up 5 bases, with 15 bases separating them. CDR3 protein: CASSYQGRRDQPQHF. The CDR3 nucleotides are TGTGCCAGCAGTTACCAGGGGAGAAGGGATCAGCCCCAGCATTTT.